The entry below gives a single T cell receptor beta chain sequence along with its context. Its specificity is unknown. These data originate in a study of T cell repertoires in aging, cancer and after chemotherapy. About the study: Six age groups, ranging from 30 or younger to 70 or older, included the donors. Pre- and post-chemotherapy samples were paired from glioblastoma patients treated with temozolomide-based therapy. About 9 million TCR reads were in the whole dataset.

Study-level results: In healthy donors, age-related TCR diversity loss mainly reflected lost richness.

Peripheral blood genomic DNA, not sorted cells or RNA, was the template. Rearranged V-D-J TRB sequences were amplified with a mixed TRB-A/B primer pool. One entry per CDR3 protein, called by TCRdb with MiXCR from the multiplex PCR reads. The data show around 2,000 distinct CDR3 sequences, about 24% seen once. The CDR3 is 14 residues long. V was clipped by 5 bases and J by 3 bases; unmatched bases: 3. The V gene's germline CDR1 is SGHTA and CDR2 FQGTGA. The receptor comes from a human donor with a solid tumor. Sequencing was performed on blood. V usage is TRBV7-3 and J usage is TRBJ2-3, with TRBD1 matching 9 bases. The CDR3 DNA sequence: TGTGCCAGCAGCCCCGGACAGGGGACAGATACGCAGTATTTT. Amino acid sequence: CASSPGQGTDTQYF.